This T cell receptor beta chain derives from a study of beta chain features in type 1 diabetes. General study findings and limits: HLA influence on TCRB rearrangement stayed unresolved here.

The CDR3 has 11 amino acids. Germline V lookup: CDR1 MDHEN, CDR2 SYDVKM. Trimming removed 2 bases from V and 8 bases from J, with 6 bases in between. Every bit of the isolated RNA underwent reverse transcription, so sequencing read expressed TCRB transcripts. The average read count of naive, central memory and regulatory T cell samples was about 3.57 million. Here immunoSEQ multiplex PCR was the method, and the copy in TCRdb shows in-frame clones only, minus some. The repertoire consists of roughly 500,000 clones, with about an eighth occurring once and the leading ten covering over 0.035%. This clone was seen a handful of times. Its antigen remains unidentified.

V gene TRBV28 combines with J gene TRBJ2-5; the D gene is possibly TRBD1 (5 bases). This clonotype originated in a young woman in good health. Sequencing was done on a sample of naive CD4+ T cells from blood. The CDR3 here is CASSLRTTQYF. Written as DNA, the CDR3 is TGTGCCAGCAGTTTACGGACAACCCAGTACTTC.